This T cell receptor (beta chain) was sequenced in a study of cytomegalovirus exposure and HLA in healthy donors. Study summary: Drawn from HLA-typed donors, around 85 million unique TCRs were held in an early data release.

Deletions cut 2 bases from V and 1 base from J, with 8 bases between. CDR1 and CDR2 from the germline V gene are SEHNR and FQNEAQ (reference sequence). This CDR3 is built from 15 residues. The PCR ran on 60 Vbeta and 13 Jbeta primers. Assay used: immunoSEQ multiplex PCR; TCRdb lists only in-frame clones, some missing. The data show approximately 120,000 clones, with around 81% seen just once and 2.2% held by the top ten. This clone was found a few times. Its matching antigen is unknown. Study-level points and caveats: From TCR beta sequences, most subjects' HLA-A and HLA-B alleles were reportedly predicted accurately. TRBV6-2, TRBV6-3 and some other V segments were unresolvable in 87-base-pair reads. Later analysis indicated greater clonal expansion among HLA-associated TCR beta chains than among equally common other chains.

The sample consisted of PBMCs. The origin of this receptor is a woman aged 25 to 39 in good health and CMV-seronegative. The J gene is TRBJ2-2, the V gene TRBV7-9; D might be TRBD1 (5 bases). The CDR3 protein is CASSLNRMNTGELFF. CDR3 DNA sequence: TGTGCCAGCAGCTTAAACAGGATGAACACCGGGGAGCTGTTTTTT.